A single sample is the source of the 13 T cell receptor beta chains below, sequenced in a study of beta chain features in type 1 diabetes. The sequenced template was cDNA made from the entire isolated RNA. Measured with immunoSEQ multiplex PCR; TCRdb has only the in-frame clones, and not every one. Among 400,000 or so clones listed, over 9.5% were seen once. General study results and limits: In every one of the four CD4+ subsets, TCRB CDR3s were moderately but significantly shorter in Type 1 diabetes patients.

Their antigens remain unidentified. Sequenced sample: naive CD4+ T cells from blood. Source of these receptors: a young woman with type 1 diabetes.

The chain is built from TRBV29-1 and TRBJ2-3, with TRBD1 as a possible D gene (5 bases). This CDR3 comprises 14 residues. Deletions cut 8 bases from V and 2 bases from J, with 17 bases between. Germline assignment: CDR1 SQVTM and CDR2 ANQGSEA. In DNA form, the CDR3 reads TGCAGCACGACTCGATTGACAGACACAGATACGCAGTATTTT. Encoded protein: CSTTRLTDTDTQYF.

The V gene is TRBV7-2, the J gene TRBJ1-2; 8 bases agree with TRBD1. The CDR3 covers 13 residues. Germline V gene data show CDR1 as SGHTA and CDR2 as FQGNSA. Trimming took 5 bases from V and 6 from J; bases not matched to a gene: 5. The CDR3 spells CASSPPGGNGYTF. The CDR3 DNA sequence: TGTGCCAGCAGCCCCCCAGGGGGCAATGGCTACACCTTC.

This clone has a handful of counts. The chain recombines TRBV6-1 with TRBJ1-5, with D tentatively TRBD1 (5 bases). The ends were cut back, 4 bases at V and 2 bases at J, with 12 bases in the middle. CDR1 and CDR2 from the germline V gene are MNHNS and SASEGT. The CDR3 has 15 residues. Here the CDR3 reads CASSAQGYGNQPQHF. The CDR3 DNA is TGTGCCAGCAGTGCGCAGGGTTACGGCAATCAGCCCCAGCATTTT.

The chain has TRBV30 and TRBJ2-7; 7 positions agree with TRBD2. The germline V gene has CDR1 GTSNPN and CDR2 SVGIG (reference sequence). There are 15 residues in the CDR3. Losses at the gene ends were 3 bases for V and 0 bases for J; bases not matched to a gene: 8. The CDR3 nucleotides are TGTGCCTGGAGGGGGGGAGGGACCCGCTCCTACGAGCAGTACTTC. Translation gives CAWRGGGTRSYEQYF.

The CDR3 protein is CATGQGVSGANVLTF. As DNA, the CDR3 is TGTGCCACTGGACAGGGGGTCTCTGGGGCCAACGTCCTGACTTTC. This chain joins TRBV6-5 and TRBJ2-6; 10 bases are shared with TRBD1. The germline CDR1 and CDR2 sequences are MNHEY and SVGAGI. This CDR3 is built from 15 residues. Germline trimming cut 10 bases from V and 0 bases from J; bases unmatched to any gene: 3.

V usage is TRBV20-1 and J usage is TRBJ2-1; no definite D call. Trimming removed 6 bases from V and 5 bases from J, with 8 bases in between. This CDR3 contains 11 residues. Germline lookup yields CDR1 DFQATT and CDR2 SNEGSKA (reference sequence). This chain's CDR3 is CSATPNNEQFF. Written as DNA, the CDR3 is TGCAGTGCCACTCCCAACAATGAGCAGTTCTTC.

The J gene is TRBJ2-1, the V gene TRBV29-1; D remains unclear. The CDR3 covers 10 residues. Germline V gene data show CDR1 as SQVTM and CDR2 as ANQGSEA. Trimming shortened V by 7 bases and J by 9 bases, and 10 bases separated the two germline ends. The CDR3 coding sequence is TGCAGCGCCCAGAGAGGTGAGCAGTTCTTC. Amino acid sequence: CSAQRGEQFF.

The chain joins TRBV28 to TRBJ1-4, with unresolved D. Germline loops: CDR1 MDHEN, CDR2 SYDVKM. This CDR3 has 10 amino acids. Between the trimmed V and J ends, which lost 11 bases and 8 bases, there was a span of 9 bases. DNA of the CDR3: TGTGCCGCCTCGGGGGAAAAACTGTTTTTT. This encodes CAASGEKLFF.

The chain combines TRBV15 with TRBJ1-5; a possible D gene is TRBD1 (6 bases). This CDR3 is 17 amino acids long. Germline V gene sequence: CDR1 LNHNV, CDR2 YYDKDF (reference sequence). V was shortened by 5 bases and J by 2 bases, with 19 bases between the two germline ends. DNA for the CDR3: TGTGCCACCAGCTGGGGGACACGCAATTGGGGCAATCAGCCCCAGCATTTT. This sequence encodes CATSWGTRNWGNQPQHF. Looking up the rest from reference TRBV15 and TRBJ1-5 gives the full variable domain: DAMVIQNPRYQVTQFGKPVTLSCSQTLNHNVMYWYQQKSSQAPKLLFHYYDKDFNNEADTPDNFQSRRPNTSFCFLDIRSPGLGDTAMYLCATSWGTRNWGNQPQHFGDGTRLSIL.

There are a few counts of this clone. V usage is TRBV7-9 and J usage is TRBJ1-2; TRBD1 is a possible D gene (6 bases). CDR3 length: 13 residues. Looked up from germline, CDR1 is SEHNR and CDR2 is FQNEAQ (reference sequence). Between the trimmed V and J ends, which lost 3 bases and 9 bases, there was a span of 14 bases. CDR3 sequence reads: CASSFVSGESYTF. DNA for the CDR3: TGTGCCAGCAGCTTCGTGTCAGGGGAGAGCTACACCTTC.

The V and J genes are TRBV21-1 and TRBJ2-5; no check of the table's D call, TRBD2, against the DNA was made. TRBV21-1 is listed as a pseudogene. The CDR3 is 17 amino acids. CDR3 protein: CASSKEVRCWDQETQYF. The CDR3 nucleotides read TGTGCCAGCAGCAAAGAAGTGAGGTGCTGGGACCAAGAGACCCAGTACTTC.

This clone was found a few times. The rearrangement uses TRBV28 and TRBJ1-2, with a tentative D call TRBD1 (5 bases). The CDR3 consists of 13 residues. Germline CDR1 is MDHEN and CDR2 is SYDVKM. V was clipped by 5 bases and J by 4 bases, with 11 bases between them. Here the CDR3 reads CASSPRQPYGYTF. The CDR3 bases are TGTGCCAGCAGTCCAAGACAGCCCTATGGCTACACCTTC.

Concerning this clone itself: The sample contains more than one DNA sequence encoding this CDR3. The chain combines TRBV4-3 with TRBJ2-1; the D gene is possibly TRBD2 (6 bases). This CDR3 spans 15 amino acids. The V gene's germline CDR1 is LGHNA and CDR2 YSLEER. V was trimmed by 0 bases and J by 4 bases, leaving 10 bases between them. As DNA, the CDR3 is TGCGCCAGCAGCCAAGATGCGGGGTCTTACAATGAGCAGTTCTTC. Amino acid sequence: CASSQDAGSYNEQFF.